Listed below are T cell receptor beta chains from one sample, sequenced in a study of regulatory T cells in long-lasting Graves disease. TCRdb itself ran the multiplex PCR reads through MiXCR, one entry per CDR3 protein. The sample carries a few hundred thousand distinct CDR3 sequences, about 10% recorded once. In addition, the sample was reused for a study of T cells in Graves' hyperthyroidism and ophthalmopathy.

This sample comprised peripheral blood mononuclear cells (PBMCs), obtained at new diagnosis, from a patient treated with antithyroid drugs. All receptors come from a young woman with Graves disease. CDR3s include the opening cysteine and the closing phenylalanine or tryptophan. Fields, in order: CDR3 protein, CDR3 DNA, V gene, J gene, D gene, clone size. A D gene is named only where the DNA matches it firmly. For some rows the clone size is stated as once, few or many, or as a class when expanded; others skip it.

CDR3 protein: CATTFRQGSSGANVLTF; CDR3 DNA: TGTGCCACCACCTTCCGACAGGGATCCTCTGGGGCCAACGTCCTGACTTTC; V gene: TRBV28; J gene: TRBJ2-6; D gene: TRBD1; clone size: many
CDR3 protein: CSARGRTGNTIYF; CDR3 DNA: TGCAGTGCTAGAGGCAGGACTGGAAACACCATATATTTT; V gene: TRBV20-1; J gene: TRBJ1-3; D gene: -; clone size: -
CDR3 protein: CASSLLMGASYNEQFF; CDR3 DNA: TGTGCCAGCAGCTTGCTGATGGGGGCCTCCTACAATGAGCAGTTCTTC; V gene: TRBV5-5; J gene: TRBJ2-1; D gene: -; clone size: few
CDR3 protein: CASSVETSNFNEQFF; CDR3 DNA: TGTGCCAGCAGCGTAGAGACTAGCAATTTCAATGAGCAGTTCTTC; V gene: TRBV9; J gene: TRBJ2-1; D gene: TRBD2; clone size: many
CDR3 protein: CASSLAAVYEQYF; CDR3 DNA: TGTGCCAGCAGTCTAGCGGCGGTCTACGAGCAGTACTTC; V gene: TRBV6-1; J gene: TRBJ2-7; D gene: TRBD2; clone size: few
CDR3 protein: CSARAGGSTDTQYF; CDR3 DNA: TGCAGTGCTCGGGCAGGGGGCAGCACAGATACGCAGTATTTT; V gene: TRBV20-1; J gene: TRBJ2-3; D gene: TRBD1; clone size: -
CDR3 protein: CASSDPGHPKSYEQYF; CDR3 DNA: TGTGCCAGCAGCGATCCGGGACACCCGAAGAGTTACGAGCAGTACTTC; V gene: TRBV6-2/TRBV6-3; J gene: TRBJ2-7; D gene: -; clone size: few
CDR3 protein: CASSLDWPANSNQPQHF; CDR3 DNA: TGCGCCAGCAGCTTGGATTGGCCAGCGAATAGCAATCAGCCCCAGCATTTT; V gene: TRBV5-1; J gene: TRBJ1-5; D gene: -; clone size: -
CDR3 protein: CASSQEGAGLNNEQFF; CDR3 DNA: TGCGCCAGCAGCCAAGAAGGGGCAGGCCTTAACAATGAGCAGTTCTTC; V gene: TRBV4-3; J gene: TRBJ2-1; D gene: -; clone size: many
CDR3 protein: CASSYSMGAGVDEQFF; CDR3 DNA: TGTGCCAGCAGTTACTCTATGGGAGCGGGGGTTGATGAGCAGTTCTTC; V gene: TRBV6-5; J gene: TRBJ2-1; D gene: TRBD2; clone size: -
CDR3 protein: CASSLGWSVLGAFF; CDR3 DNA: TGTGCCAGCAGCTTAGGCTGGAGTGTTCTAGGAGCTTTCTTT; V gene: TRBV11-2; J gene: TRBJ1-1; D gene: -; clone size: many
CDR3 protein: CASSQEPVRRLAGGTDTQYF; CDR3 DNA: TGTGCCAGCAGCCAAGAACCCGTTCGGAGACTAGCGGGGGGCACAGATACGCAGTATTTT; V gene: TRBV4-2; J gene: TRBJ2-3; D gene: TRBD2; clone size: many
CDR3 protein: CASSPSGPDTQYF; CDR3 DNA: TGTGCCAGCTCACCGTCAGGGCCAGATACGCAGTATTTT; V gene: TRBV18; J gene: TRBJ2-3; D gene: -; clone size: many
CDR3 protein: CASRGQGVRNEQFF; CDR3 DNA: TGTGCCAGCAGAGGGCAGGGGGTAAGAAATGAGCAGTTCTTC; V gene: TRBV2; J gene: TRBJ2-1; D gene: TRBD1; clone size: many
CDR3 protein: CASGLVLHRAGDYGYTF; CDR3 DNA: TGTGCTAGTGGTTTGGTACTTCACAGGGCAGGAGATTATGGCTACACCTTC; V gene: TRBV12-5; J gene: TRBJ1-2; D gene: -; clone size: many
CDR3 protein: CASSPKRTSMDEQFF; CDR3 DNA: TGTGCCAGCAGTCCGAAACGGACTAGCATGGATGAGCAGTTCTTC; V gene: TRBV12-3/TRBV12-4; J gene: TRBJ2-1; D gene: TRBD2; clone size: many
CDR3 protein: CSARDRSSVEFWF; CDR3 DNA: TGCAGTGCTAGAGATCGAAGCAGCGTCGAGTTCTGGTTC; V gene: TRBV20-1; J gene: TRBJ2-1; D gene: -; clone size: few
CDR3 protein: CASSEGLAGGNSNTGELFF; CDR3 DNA: TGTGCCAGCAGCGAGGGACTAGCGGGGGGGAACTCGAACACCGGGGAGCTGTTTTTT; V gene: TRBV9; J gene: TRBJ2-2; D gene: TRBD2; clone size: many
CDR3 protein: CASRGDRVNNSPLHF; CDR3 DNA: TGCGCCAGCAGGGGTGACAGGGTAAATAATTCACCCCTCCACTTT; V gene: TRBV4-3; J gene: TRBJ1-6; D gene: TRBD1; clone size: -
CDR3 protein: CSAQGGDLNTEAFF; CDR3 DNA: TGCAGCGCACAAGGGGGGGACCTTAACACTGAAGCTTTCTTT; V gene: TRBV20-1; J gene: TRBJ1-1; D gene: -; clone size: few
CDR3 protein: CASSYLQQNYGYTF; CDR3 DNA: TGTGCCAGCAGTTACTTACAGCAGAACTATGGCTACACCTTC; V gene: TRBV6-5; J gene: TRBJ1-2; D gene: -; clone size: many
CDR3 protein: CSVEYPGQGGEQYF; CDR3 DNA: TGCAGCGTTGAATACCCGGGACAGGGGGGCGAGCAGTACTTC; V gene: TRBV29-1; J gene: TRBJ2-7; D gene: TRBD1; clone size: many
CDR3 protein: CASSPQGRGDTEAFF; CDR3 DNA: TGTGCCAGCTCACCACAAGGTCGGGGGGACACTGAAGCTTTCTTT; V gene: TRBV18; J gene: TRBJ1-1; D gene: -; clone size: many
CDR3 protein: CASSVEVGILETQYF; CDR3 DNA: TGTGCCAGCAGCGTAGAGGTGGGGATTTTGGAGACCCAGTACTTC; V gene: TRBV9; J gene: TRBJ2-5; D gene: -; clone size: many
CDR3 protein: CSASIIASGSQGEQYF; CDR3 DNA: TGCAGTGCTTCCATTATAGCGAGCGGGAGTCAAGGCGAGCAGTACTTC; V gene: TRBV20-1; J gene: TRBJ2-7; D gene: TRBD2; clone size: many
CDR3 protein: CASSFPTPPARLCYTF; CDR3 DNA: TGTGCCAGCAGTTTCCCGACACCTCCCGCCAGACTATGCTACACCTTC; V gene: TRBV27; J gene: TRBJ1-2; D gene: -; clone size: many
CDR3 protein: CASSLVAGGLNERFF; CDR3 DNA: TGTGCCAGCAGCTTAGTAGCGGGGGGACTCAATGAGCGGTTCTTC; V gene: TRBV7-9; J gene: TRBJ2-1; D gene: TRBD2; clone size: few
CDR3 protein: CAISERDLRGNQPQHF; CDR3 DNA: TGTGCCATCAGTGAGCGGGACCTACGAGGCAATCAGCCCCAGCATTTT; V gene: TRBV10-3; J gene: TRBJ1-5; D gene: -; clone size: few
CDR3 protein: CASSVGTSGSDTQYF; CDR3 DNA: TGTGCCAGCAGCGTGGGGACTAGCGGATCAGATACGCAGTATTTT; V gene: TRBV9; J gene: TRBJ2-3; D gene: TRBD2; clone size: many
CDR3 protein: CASSSSPPAPLHF; CDR3 DNA: TGTGCCAGCAGTTCATCCCCCCCGGCACCCCTCCACTTT; V gene: TRBV6-2/TRBV6-3; J gene: TRBJ1-6; D gene: -; clone size: -
CDR3 protein: CASSQPGEGQPQHF; CDR3 DNA: TGCGCCAGCAGCCAACCCGGGGAGGGGCAGCCCCAGCATTTT; V gene: TRBV4-1; J gene: TRBJ1-5; D gene: -; clone size: -
CDR3 protein: CASSLMAGFNQPQHF; CDR3 DNA: TGTGCCAGCAGTTTAATGGCAGGGTTCAATCAGCCCCAGCATTTT; V gene: TRBV27; J gene: TRBJ1-5; D gene: -; clone size: many
CDR3 protein: CASSLNPGFEQYF; CDR3 DNA: TGTGCCAGCAGCTTAAATCCAGGGTTCGAGCAGTACTTC; V gene: TRBV7-3; J gene: TRBJ2-7; D gene: -; clone size: few
CDR3 protein: CASSLSTRAEADTQYF; CDR3 DNA: TGCGCCAGCAGCTTATCGACCCGGGCCGAGGCGGATACGCAGTATTTT; V gene: TRBV5-1; J gene: TRBJ2-3; D gene: -; clone size: many
CDR3 protein: CASSGGGRGETQYF; CDR3 DNA: TGTGCCAGCAGCGGCGGGGGGCGTGGAGAGACCCAGTACTTC; V gene: TRBV11-1; J gene: TRBJ2-5; D gene: TRBD2; clone size: many
CDR3 protein: CAWSVRGAPSWPQHF; CDR3 DNA: TGTGCCTGGAGTGTTAGGGGGGCCCCTAGTTGGCCCCAGCATTTT; V gene: TRBV30; J gene: TRBJ1-5; D gene: -; clone size: many
CDR3 protein: CASSNQPGQGASTGAGDQDNEQSF; CDR3 DNA: TGTGCCAGCAGCAACCAGCCGGGACAGGGGGCATCTACGGGAGCGGGAGACCAGGACAATGAGCAGTCCTTC; V gene: TRBV7-9; J gene: TRBJ2-1; D gene: TRBD1; clone size: once
CDR3 protein: CASNRGANTEAFF; CDR3 DNA: TGCGCCAGCAACCGAGGGGCGAACACTGAAGCTTTCTTT; V gene: TRBV5-1; J gene: TRBJ1-1; D gene: -; clone size: few
CDR3 protein: CASSIGGPAYEQYF; CDR3 DNA: TGTGCCAGTAGTATAGGAGGGCCTGCCTACGAGCAGTACTTC; V gene: TRBV19; J gene: TRBJ2-7; D gene: -; clone size: many
CDR3 protein: CASSPGGRDPYEQYF; CDR3 DNA: TGTGCCAGCAGCCCAGGGGGCAGGGATCCCTACGAGCAGTACTTC; V gene: TRBV13; J gene: TRBJ2-7; D gene: TRBD1; clone size: many
CDR3 protein: CASSQSAGWADTQYF; CDR3 DNA: TGCGCCAGCAGCCAATCGGCAGGATGGGCAGATACGCAGTATTTT; V gene: TRBV4-1; J gene: TRBJ2-3; D gene: -; clone size: -
CDR3 protein: CASSQDRPTSGRFVNEQFF; CDR3 DNA: TGTGCCAGCAGCCAAGATCGCCCGACTAGCGGGAGGTTCGTTAATGAGCAGTTCTTC; V gene: TRBV14; J gene: TRBJ2-1; D gene: TRBD2; clone size: few
CDR3 protein: CASSLGYTSSGANVLTF; CDR3 DNA: TGTGCCAGCAGTTTGGGATATACCAGCTCTGGGGCCAACGTCCTGACTTTC; V gene: TRBV6-5; J gene: TRBJ2-6; D gene: -; clone size: many